A single sample gave rise to the 13 T cell receptor beta chains below, sequenced in a study of metastatic and nonmetastatic thyroid tumors. TCRdb re-called clones from the PCR reads using MiXCR. The sample consists of 15,000 or so clones, around 25% of them appearing once. All patients reached thyroid surgery having received no treatment beforehand. Sequenced material: blood. These receptor sequences come from a male donor with papillary thyroid cancer or a benign thyroid nodule (not recorded which). Some clones in this sample may be carry-over from other donors' samples.

This clone appeared a few times. This rearrangement joins TRBV6-5 to TRBJ1-6; D possibly corresponds to TRBD1 (5 bases). V was pared by 0 bases and J by 5 bases, with 11 bases between. CDR1 MNHEY and CDR2 SVGAGI come from the germline V gene. The CDR3 has 16 amino acids. The CDR3 bases are TGTGCCAGCAGTTACTCCGGGGCAGGGAATAATTCACCCCTCCACTTT. As protein: CASSYSGAGNNSPLHF.

This clone was detected ten times or more. The chain employs TRBV19 and TRBJ1-5; D ambiguous. The CDR3 length is 16 residues. V gave up 1 base and J gave up 9 bases, with 19 bases separating them. Germline CDR1 reads LNHDA; CDR2 reads SQIVND (reference sequence). DNA for the CDR3: TGTGCCAGTAGTATAGCGGACCCCCGAACAGCCCGGCCCCAGCATTTT. It yields the protein CASSIADPRTARPQHF.

This clone was detected ten times or more. The rearrangement joins TRBV7-9 to TRBJ1-1; D might be TRBD1 (6 bases). Germline assignment: CDR1 SEHNR and CDR2 FQNEAQ (reference sequence). There are 17 residues in the CDR3. V gave up 4 bases and J gave up 1 base, with 19 bases separating them. This chain's CDR3 is CASSSGLQGGRNTEAFF. In nucleotides, the CDR3 is TGTGCCAGCAGCTCTGGTCTTCAAGGGGGACGGAACACTGAAGCTTTCTTT.

This clone is medium-sized. This sequence joins TRBV6-1 and TRBJ2-7; the D gene is possibly TRBD1 (6 bases). The CDR3 consists of 15 residues. Germline V gene data show CDR1 as MNHNS and CDR2 as SASEGT. V lost 0 bases and J lost 0, with 9 bases in between. This CDR3 reads CASSEAEGGSYEQYF. CDR3 bases: TGTGCCAGCAGTGAAGCCGAAGGGGGCTCCTACGAGCAGTACTTC.

CDR3 loop: CAWTGSSYEQYF. Here the CDR3 DNA reads TGTGCCTGGACAGGTTCGTCCTACGAGCAGTACTTC. The chain has TRBV30 and TRBJ2-7, with D uncertain. V lost 4 bases and J 1 base, leaving 8 bases between the germline ends. There are 12 residues in the CDR3. CDR1 and CDR2 from the germline V gene are GTSNPN and SVGIG (reference sequence).

This clone has only a few counts. The chain is built from TRBV7-2 and TRBJ2-5; tentative D call: TRBD2 (7 bases). From germline, CDR1 is SGHTA and CDR2 FQGNSA. V lost 7 bases and J lost 3, with 18 bases in between. The CDR3 is 15 residues long. In DNA form, the CDR3 reads TGTGCCAGCATCCCCCATCCGGGGGGCGAAGAGACCCAGTACTTC. Its translation: CASIPHPGGEETQYF.

This clone was found many times. The genes are TRBV4-1 and TRBJ1-5; D possibly corresponds to TRBD1 (5 bases). Looked up from germline, CDR1 is MGHRA and CDR2 is YSYEKL. This CDR3 region has 17 residues. V shed 6 bases and J shed 0 bases, with 18 bases lying between them. CDR3 protein: CASRGRARANSNQPQHF. CDR3 sequence (DNA): TGCGCCAGCAGGGGCCGGGCCAGGGCAAATAGCAATCAGCCCCAGCATTTT.

This clone was observed once. This chain links TRBV6-2 or TRBV6-3 with TRBJ2-5; 10 bases agree with TRBD2. This CDR3 region has 16 residues. CDR1 is MNHEY and CDR2 is SVGEGT in the germline V gene. V lost 5 bases to trimming and J lost 5 bases; unmatched junction nucleotides: 11. DNA of the CDR3: TGTGCCAGCAGTCTAGCGGGAGAGGGGTTCGCTGAGACCCAGTACTTC. Residues: CASSLAGEGFAETQYF.

At least ten counts were recorded for this clone. The V and J genes are TRBV2 and TRBJ2-7; no clear D gene. The CDR3 extends over 13 amino acids. V lost 1 base to trimming and J lost 6 bases, with 10 bases between them. Germline lookup yields CDR1 SNHLY and CDR2 FYNNEI. CDR3 sequence (DNA): TGTGCCAGCAGTGAAGACAGAACTGGCGAGCAGTACTTC. This codes for CASSEDRTGEQYF.

In regard to this clone: As the CDR3 is not closed by the conserved phenylalanine or tryptophan, this likely results from a read error. This chain joins TRBV6-1 and TRBJ2-7; D not resolved. Trimming removed 8 bases at V and 2 bases at J, with 16 bases between. This CDR3 is 14 amino acids long. The germline gives CDR1 MNHNS, CDR2 SASEGT. The CDR3 DNA is TGTGCCAGCTCGGCGGACGGAGAAGCCTACGAGCAGTACTCC. Translating it yields CASSADGEAYEQYS.

The sample holds many counts of this clone. The rearrangement joins TRBV2 to TRBJ2-3, with D tentatively TRBD1 or TRBD2 (6 bases each). CDR3 length equals 15 residues. CDR1 and CDR2 from the germline V gene are SNHLY and FYNNEI. V was pared by 7 bases and J by 6 bases, with 20 bases between. The CDR3 reads CASKKELAGADTQYF. As DNA, the CDR3 is TGTGCCAGCAAGAAGGAACTAGCAGGGGCCGATACGCAGTATTTT.

This clone was counted ten times or more. This chain joins TRBV6-4 and TRBJ1-4; TRBD1 aligns across 7 bases. Germline trimming cut 0 bases from V and 6 bases from J; bases unmatched to any gene: 13. Germline V lookup: CDR1 MRHNA, CDR2 SNTAGT. The CDR3 sequence is 18 residues long. CDR3 region: CASSDSKGDKGADEKLFF. DNA of the CDR3: TGTGCCAGCAGTGACTCGAAGGGTGATAAGGGGGCTGATGAAAAACTGTTTTTT.

This clone was found many times. The J gene is TRBJ2-3, the V gene TRBV7-3; D remains unclear. The germline V and J ends were trimmed by 2 bases and 2 bases, with 8 bases remaining between them. Germline values: CDR1 SGHTA, CDR2 FQGTGA. The CDR3 length is 14 residues. CDR3 in DNA: TGTGCCAGCAGCTTACCAGAGAACACAGATACGCAGTATTTT. The encoded protein is CASSLPENTDTQYF.